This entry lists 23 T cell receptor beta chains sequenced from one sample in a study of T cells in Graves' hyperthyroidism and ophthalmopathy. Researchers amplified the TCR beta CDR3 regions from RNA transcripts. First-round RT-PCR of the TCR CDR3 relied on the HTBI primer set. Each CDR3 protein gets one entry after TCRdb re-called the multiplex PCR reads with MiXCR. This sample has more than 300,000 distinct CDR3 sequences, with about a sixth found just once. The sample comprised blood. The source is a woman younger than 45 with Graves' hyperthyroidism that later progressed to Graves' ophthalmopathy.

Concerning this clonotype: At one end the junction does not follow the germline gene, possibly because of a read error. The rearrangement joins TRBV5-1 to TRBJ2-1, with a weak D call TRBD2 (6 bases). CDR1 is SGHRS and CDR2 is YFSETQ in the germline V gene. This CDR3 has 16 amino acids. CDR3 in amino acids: CASSLSAGSSYDEQFF. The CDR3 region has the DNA TGCGCCAGCAGCTTGTCGGCGGGGAGCTCCTACGATGAGCAGTTCTTC.

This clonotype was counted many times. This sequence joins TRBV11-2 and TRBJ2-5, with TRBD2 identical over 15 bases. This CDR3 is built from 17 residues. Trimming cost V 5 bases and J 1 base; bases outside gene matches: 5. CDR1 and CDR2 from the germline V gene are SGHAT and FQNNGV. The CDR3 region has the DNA TGTGCCAGCAGCAAGGGGACTAGCGGGGGGTTCCAAGAGACCCAGTACTTC. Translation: CASSKGTSGGFQETQYF.

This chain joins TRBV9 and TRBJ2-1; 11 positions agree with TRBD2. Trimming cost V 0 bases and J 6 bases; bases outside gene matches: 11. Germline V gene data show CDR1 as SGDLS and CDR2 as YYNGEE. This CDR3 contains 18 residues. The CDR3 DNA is TGTGCCAGCAGCGTAGTCGGTAGCGGGGGGGCGGGCGTCAATGAGCAGTTCTTC. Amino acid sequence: CASSVVGSGGAGVNEQFF.

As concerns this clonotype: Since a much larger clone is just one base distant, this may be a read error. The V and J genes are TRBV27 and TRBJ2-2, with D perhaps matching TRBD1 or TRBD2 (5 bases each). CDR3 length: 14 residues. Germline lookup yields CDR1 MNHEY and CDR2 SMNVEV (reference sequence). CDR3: CASRWDRNTGELLF. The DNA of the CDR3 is TGTGCCAGCCGGTGGGACCGGAACACCGGGGAGCTGCTTTTT.

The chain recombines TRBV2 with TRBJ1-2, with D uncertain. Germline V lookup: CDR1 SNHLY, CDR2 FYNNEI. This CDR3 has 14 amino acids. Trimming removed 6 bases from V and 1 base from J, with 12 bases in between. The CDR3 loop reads CASRAQDNNYGYTF. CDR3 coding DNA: TGTGCCAGCAGAGCCCAAGACAATAACTATGGCTACACCTTC.

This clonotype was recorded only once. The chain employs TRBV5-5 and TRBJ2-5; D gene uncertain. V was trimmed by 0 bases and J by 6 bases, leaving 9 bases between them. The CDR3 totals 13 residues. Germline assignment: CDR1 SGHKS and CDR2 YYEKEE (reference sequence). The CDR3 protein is CASSLDGLQTQYF. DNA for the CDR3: TGTGCCAGCAGCTTGGACGGGCTACAGACCCAGTACTTC.

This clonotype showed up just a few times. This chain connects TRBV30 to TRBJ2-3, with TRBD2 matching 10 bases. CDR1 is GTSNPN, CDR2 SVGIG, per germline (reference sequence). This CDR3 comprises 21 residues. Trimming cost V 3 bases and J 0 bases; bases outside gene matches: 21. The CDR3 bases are TGTGCCTGGAGGTCAACCACTTTCCTTACTAGCGGGGAGGCTAGCACAGATACGCAGTATTTT. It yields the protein CAWRSTTFLTSGEASTDTQYF. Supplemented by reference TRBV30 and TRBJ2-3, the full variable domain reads SQTIHQWPATLVQPVGSPLSLECTVEGTSNPNLYWYRQAAGRGLQLLFYSVGIGQISSEVPQNLSASRPQDRQFILSSKKLLLSDSGFYLCAWRSTTFLTSGEASTDTQYFGPGTRLTVL.

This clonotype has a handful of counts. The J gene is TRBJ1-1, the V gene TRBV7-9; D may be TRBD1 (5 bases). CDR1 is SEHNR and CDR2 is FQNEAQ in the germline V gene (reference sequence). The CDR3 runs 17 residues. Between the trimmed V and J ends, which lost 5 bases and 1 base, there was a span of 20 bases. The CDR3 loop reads CASSPAKPGRQNTEAFF. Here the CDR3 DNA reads TGTGCCAGCAGCCCAGCCAAACCGGGACGGCAGAACACTGAAGCTTTCTTT.

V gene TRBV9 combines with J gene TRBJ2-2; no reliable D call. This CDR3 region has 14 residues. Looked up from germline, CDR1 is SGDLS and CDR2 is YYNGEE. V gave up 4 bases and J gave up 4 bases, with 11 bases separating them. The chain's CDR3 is CASSPPLGTGELFF. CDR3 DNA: TGTGCCAGCAGCCCCCCGCTAGGCACCGGGGAGCTGTTTTTT.

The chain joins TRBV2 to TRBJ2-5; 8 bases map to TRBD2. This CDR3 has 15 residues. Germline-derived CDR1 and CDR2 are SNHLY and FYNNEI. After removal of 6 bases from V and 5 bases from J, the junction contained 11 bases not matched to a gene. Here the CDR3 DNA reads TGTGCCAGCAGGCCTTCCAGCGGGGGAGCGGAGACCCAGTACTTC. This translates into CASRPSSGGAETQYF. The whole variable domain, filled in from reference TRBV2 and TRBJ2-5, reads EPEVTQTPSHQVTQMGQEVILRCVPISNHLYFYWYRQILGQKVEFLVSFYNNEISEKSEIFDDQFSVERPDGSNFTLKIRSTKLEDSAMYFCASRPSSGGAETQYFGPGTRLLVL.

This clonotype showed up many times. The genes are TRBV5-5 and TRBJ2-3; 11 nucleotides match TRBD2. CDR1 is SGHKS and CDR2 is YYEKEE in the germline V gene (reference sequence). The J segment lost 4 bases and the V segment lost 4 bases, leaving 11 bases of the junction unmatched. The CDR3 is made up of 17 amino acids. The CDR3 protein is CASSIYPLAGGPDTQYF. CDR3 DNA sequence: TGTGCCAGCAGCATATACCCGCTAGCGGGGGGACCAGATACGCAGTATTTT.

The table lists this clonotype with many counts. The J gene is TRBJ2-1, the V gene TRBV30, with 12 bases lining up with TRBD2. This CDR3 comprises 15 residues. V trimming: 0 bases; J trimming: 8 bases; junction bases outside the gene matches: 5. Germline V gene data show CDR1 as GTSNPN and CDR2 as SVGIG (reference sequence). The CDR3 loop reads CAWSVDLAGGHEQFF. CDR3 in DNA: TGTGCCTGGAGTGTAGACCTAGCGGGAGGGCATGAGCAGTTCTTC. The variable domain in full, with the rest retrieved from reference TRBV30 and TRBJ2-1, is SQTIHQWPATLVQPVGSPLSLECTVEGTSNPNLYWYRQAAGRGLQLLFYSVGIGQISSEVPQNLSASRPQDRQFILSSKKLLLSDSGFYLCAWSVDLAGGHEQFFGPGTRLTVL.

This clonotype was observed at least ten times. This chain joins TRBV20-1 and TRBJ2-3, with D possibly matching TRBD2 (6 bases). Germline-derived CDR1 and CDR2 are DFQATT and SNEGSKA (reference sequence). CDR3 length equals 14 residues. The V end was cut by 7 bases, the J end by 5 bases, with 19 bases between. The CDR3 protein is CSVIQTGLEDTQYF. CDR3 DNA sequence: TGCAGTGTTATCCAGACGGGACTCGAAGATACGCAGTATTTT.

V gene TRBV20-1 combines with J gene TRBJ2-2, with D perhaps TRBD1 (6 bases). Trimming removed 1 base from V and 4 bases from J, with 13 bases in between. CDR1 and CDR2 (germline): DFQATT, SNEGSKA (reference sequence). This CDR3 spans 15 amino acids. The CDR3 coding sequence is TGCAGTGCTAGAGCATGGACAGAACCCACCGGGGAGCTGTTTTTT. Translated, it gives CSARAWTEPTGELFF.

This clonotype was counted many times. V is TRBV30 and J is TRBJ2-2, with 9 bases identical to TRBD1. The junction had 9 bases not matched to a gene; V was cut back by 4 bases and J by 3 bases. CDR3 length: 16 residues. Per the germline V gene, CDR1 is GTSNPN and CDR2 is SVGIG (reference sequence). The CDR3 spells CAWTPGTGPYTGELFF. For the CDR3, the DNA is TGTGCCTGGACCCCCGGGACAGGGCCCTACACCGGGGAGCTGTTTTTT. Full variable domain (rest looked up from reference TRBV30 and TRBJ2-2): SQTIHQWPATLVQPVGSPLSLECTVEGTSNPNLYWYRQAAGRGLQLLFYSVGIGQISSEVPQNLSASRPQDRQFILSSKKLLLSDSGFYLCAWTPGTGPYTGELFFGEGSRLTVL.

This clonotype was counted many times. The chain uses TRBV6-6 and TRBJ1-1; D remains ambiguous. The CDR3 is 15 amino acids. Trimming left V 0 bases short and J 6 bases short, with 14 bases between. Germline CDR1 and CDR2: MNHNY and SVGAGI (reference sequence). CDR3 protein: CASSYSLGRESEAFF. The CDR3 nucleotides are TGTGCCAGCAGTTACTCCCTTGGGAGGGAATCTGAAGCTTTCTTT.

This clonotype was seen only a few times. As DNA, the CDR3 is TGTGCCAGTAGTATAGGAGGGGATAATGGCTACACCTTC. This encodes CASSIGGDNGYTF. This sequence joins TRBV19 and TRBJ1-2; D is perhaps TRBD1 (5 bases). With 1 base removed from V and 6 bases from J, the gap between germline ends came to 9 bases. This CDR3 has 13 residues. Per the germline V gene, CDR1 is LNHDA and CDR2 is SQIVND (reference sequence).

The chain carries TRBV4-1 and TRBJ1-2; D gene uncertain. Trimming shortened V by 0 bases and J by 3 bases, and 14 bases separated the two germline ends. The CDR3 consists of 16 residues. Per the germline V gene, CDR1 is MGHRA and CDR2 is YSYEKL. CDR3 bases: TGCGCCAGCAGCCAAGAGGTAGGAACGGACTACTATGGCTACACCTTC. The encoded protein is CASSQEVGTDYYGYTF.

CDR3 region: CASSKNRGNGYEQYF. Here the CDR3 DNA reads TGTGCCAGCAGCAAGAACAGGGGAAACGGCTACGAGCAGTACTTC. The chain combines TRBV6-1 with TRBJ2-7; 7 nucleotides agree with TRBD1. CDR3 size: 15 residues. After removal of 6 bases from V and 3 bases from J, the junction contained 11 bases not matched to a gene. Germline assignment: CDR1 MNHNS and CDR2 SASEGT.

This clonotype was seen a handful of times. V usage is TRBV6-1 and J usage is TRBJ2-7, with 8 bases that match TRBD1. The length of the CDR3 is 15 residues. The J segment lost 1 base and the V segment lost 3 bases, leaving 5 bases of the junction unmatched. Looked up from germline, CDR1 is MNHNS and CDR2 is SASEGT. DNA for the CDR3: TGTGCCAGCAGTGAGAGCCGACAGGGGTCCTACGAGCAGTACTTC. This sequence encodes CASSESRQGSYEQYF.

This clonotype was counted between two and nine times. The CDR3 nucleotides are TGTGCCAGTAGTATCATGGGATTGGGAGAGACCCAGTACTTC. Residues: CASSIMGLGETQYF. This rearrangement joins TRBV19 to TRBJ2-5; D not resolved. CDR3 length: 14 amino acids. Trimming stripped 3 bases from V and 4 bases from J, with 12 bases between. CDR1 and CDR2 from the germline V gene are LNHDA and SQIVND (reference sequence).

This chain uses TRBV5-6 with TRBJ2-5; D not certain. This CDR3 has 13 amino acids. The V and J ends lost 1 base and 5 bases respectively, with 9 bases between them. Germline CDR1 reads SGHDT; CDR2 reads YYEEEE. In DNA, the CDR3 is TGTGCCAGCAGCTTGAGCCACATCGAGACCCAGTACTTC. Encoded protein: CASSLSHIETQYF.

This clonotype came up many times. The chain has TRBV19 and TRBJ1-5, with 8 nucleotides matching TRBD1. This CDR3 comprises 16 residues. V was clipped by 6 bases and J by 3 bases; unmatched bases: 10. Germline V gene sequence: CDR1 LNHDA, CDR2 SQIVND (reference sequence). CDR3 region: CASRPTGALNNQPQHF. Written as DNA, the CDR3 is TGTGCCAGTAGACCGACAGGGGCCCTCAACAATCAGCCCCAGCATTTT.